Shown below are 6 T cell receptor beta chains from a single sample sequenced in a study of cytomegalovirus exposure and HLA in healthy donors. Amplification used 60 Vbeta primers and 13 Jbeta primers. Profiled with immunoSEQ multiplex PCR; TCRdb holds only in-frame clones, not every one. The repertoire includes 75,000 to 100,000 clones, about 70% of them detected once, and around 14% sits in the top ten. Material for sequencing was PBMCs. The receptors were gathered from a woman in her seventies in good health and CMV-seropositive.

The rearrangement links TRBV18 to TRBJ2-7; 11 bases match TRBD1. The CDR3 covers 15 residues. CDR1 is KGHSH and CDR2 is LQKENI in the germline V gene. J lost 4 bases, V lost 3 bases, and 5 bases had no gene match. CDR3 sequence: CASSPGDRGSYEQYF. In DNA, the CDR3 is TGTGCCAGCTCACCGGGGGACAGGGGGTCATACGAGCAGTACTTC. The variable domain in full, with the rest retrieved from reference TRBV18 and TRBJ2-7, is NAGVMQNPRHLVRRRGQEARLRCSPMKGHSHVYWYRQLPEEGLKFMVYLQKENIIDESGMPKERFSAEFPKEGPSILRIQQVVRGDSAAYFCASSPGDRGSYEQYFGPGTRLTVT.

The chain carries TRBV5-1 and TRBJ1-2; the match to TRBD1 covers 8 bases. In germline, CDR1 is SGHRS, CDR2 YFSETQ. The CDR3 is 16 amino acids. The junction had 13 bases not matched to a gene; V was cut back by 3 bases and J by 6 bases. Written as DNA, the CDR3 is TGCGCCAGCAGCTCCGGCACGGGGCAGGGGGCGGATGGCTACACCTTC. Its protein is CASSSGTGQGADGYTF.

V usage is TRBV7-6 and J usage is TRBJ2-7, with 10 bases identical to TRBD1. CDR3 size: 17 residues. Germline V gene data show CDR1 as SGHVS and CDR2 as FNYEAQ. Trimming took 3 bases from V and 1 from J; bases not matched to a gene: 9. Here the CDR3 reads CASSFIGRDRGSYEQYF. In DNA form, the CDR3 reads TGTGCCAGCAGCTTTATTGGCCGGGACAGGGGTTCCTACGAGCAGTACTTC.

The gene calls are TRBV7-9 and TRBJ1-3; D gene unclear. Trimming removed 5 bases at V and 4 bases at J, with 12 bases between. Germline V gene lookup returns CDR1 SEHNR and CDR2 FQNEAQ (reference sequence). The CDR3 runs 14 residues. The CDR3 nucleotides read TGTGCCAGCAGCCCCAAGAGGGAAGGAAACACCATATATTTT. Protein sequence: CASSPKREGNTIYF.

This clone was counted once. The CDR3 region is CASSPPSGGKLFF. For the CDR3, the DNA is TGTGCCAGCTCACCACCGTCAGGAGGAAAACTGTTTTTT. The chain combines TRBV18 with TRBJ1-4; D not resolved. Between the trimmed V and J ends, which lost 0 bases and 10 bases, there was a span of 9 bases. CDR1 and CDR2 (germline): KGHSH, LQKENI. This CDR3 spans 13 amino acids. Looking up the rest from reference TRBV18 and TRBJ1-4 gives the full variable domain: NAGVMQNPRHLVRRRGQEARLRCSPMKGHSHVYWYRQLPEEGLKFMVYLQKENIIDESGMPKERFSAEFPKEGPSILRIQQVVRGDSAAYFCASSPPSGGKLFFGSGTQLSVL.

The chain couples TRBV18 to TRBJ1-1; 7 nucleotides line up with TRBD1. Per the germline V gene, CDR1 is KGHSH and CDR2 is LQKENI. This CDR3 has 13 amino acids. The trim removed 6 bases at V and 0 bases at J, leaving 1 base unmatched. The CDR3, as DNA: TGTGCCAGCTCGACAGGGTTGAACACTGAAGCTTTCTTT. This gives the protein CASSTGLNTEAFF.